What follows is one T cell receptor beta chain and its context. Followed over time, Seattle patients had been enrolled while infection was active. This specimen comes from a study of blood T cell repertoires in COVID-19. Study-level information: COVID-19 samples, acute and convalescent, were from the United States, Italy and Spain.

As processed by the authors: Reference gene primer amplification gave nucleated cell count estimates. Here immunoSEQ multiplex PCR was the method, and the copy in TCRdb shows in-frame clones only, minus some. The DNA gave D and trimming, while V, J and clone size come from that table. This table has under 300,000 clones, 65% to 90% appearing once. Germline CDR1 and CDR2: MNHNY and SVGAGI (reference sequence). Germline trimming cut 6 bases from V and 7 bases from J; bases unmatched to any gene: 12. This CDR3 has 16 residues. The material sequenced was peripheral blood. This sequence joins TRBV6-6 and TRBJ1-6; 7 nucleotides agree with TRBD1. The TCR was taken from a woman in her 70s with COVID-19, enrolled during active disease. The CDR3 DNA reads as TGTGCCAGCAGCCGTGGACAGGAAAGACTAAATTCACCCCTCCACTTT. This codes for CASSRGQERLNSPLHF.